These T cell receptor beta chains were read from a single sample in a study of cytomegalovirus exposure and HLA in healthy donors. Some clones are missing from TCRdb's copy, which holds only in-frame ones; the method was immunoSEQ multiplex PCR. The repertoire consists of more than 25,000 clones, with 70% occurring once and the leading ten covering roughly 4.4%. Specimen: PBMCs. All receptors derive from a woman in her 50s in good health and CMV-seronegative. The CDR3 runs from the conserved cysteine through the conserved F or W. The D gene is left open where the match is weak. Clone size is shown for a subset of rows, as once, few, many or a class of expanded clone.

v_call	d_call	clone_size	j_call	cdr3_length	cdr3_nt	cdr3_aa
TRBV28	-	-	TRBJ1-1	15	TGTGCCAGCAGTCCCCCTTGGCAGGCCAACACTGAAGCTTTCTTT	CASSPPWQANTEAFF
TRBV6-1	TRBD1	few	TRBJ1-2	13	TGTGCCAGCAGTAGCGCAGGGGGCTATGGCTACACCTTC	CASSSAGGYGYTF
TRBV14	TRBD2	-	TRBJ2-5	14	TGTGCCAGCAGCCTCCCCGGGAGGGAAGAGACCCAGTACTTC	CASSLPGREETQYF
TRBV6-6	-	-	TRBJ2-3	15	TGTGCCAGCAGTTTACAGGTTCCTAGCACAGATACGCAGTATTTT	CASSLQVPSTDTQYF
TRBV2	-	-	TRBJ1-4	11	TGTGCCAGCAGTGTAGGGGGAAAACTGTTTTTT	CASSVGGKLFF
TRBV2	TRBD2	-	TRBJ2-1	12	TGTGCCAGCGCCCGGGGGGGCAATGAGCAGTTCTTC	CASARGGNEQFF
TRBV19	-	-	TRBJ1-4	14	TGTGCCAGTAGTATAGCTGTAACGGGTGAAAAACTGTTTTTT	CASSIAVTGEKLFF
TRBV28	-	-	TRBJ2-3	13	TGTGCCAGCAGTTTGGGCCGCACAGATACGCAGTATTTT	CASSLGRTDTQYF
TRBV10-1	-	-	TRBJ2-1	15	TGCGCCAGCAGTGATGGCGGGACTGGGAATAATGAGCAGTTCTTC	CASSDGGTGNNEQFF
TRBV5-1	-	few	TRBJ1-4	14	TGCGCCAGCAGCGGGGGGGCAGGGGATGAAAAACTGTTTTTT	CASSGGAGDEKLFF
TRBV4-2	TRBD1	-	TRBJ1-5	15	TGTGCCAGCAGCCAAGAGGAAGCAGGGGGTGAGCCCCAGCATTTT	CASSQEEAGGEPQHF
TRBV27	-	-	TRBJ2-7	15	TGTGCCAGCGGCTCTCAGCTACGGGTTTCTCACGAGCAGTACTTC	CASGSQLRVSHEQYF
TRBV5-6	-	-	TRBJ2-7	15	TGTGCCAGCAGCCTTAGGAGAGCCCTAGCTTACGAGCAGTACTTC	CASSLRRALAYEQYF
TRBV29-1	-	-	TRBJ2-2	15	TGCAGCGTCGAGGGGGTACGGGGAATCGCCGGGGAGCTGTTTTTT	CSVEGVRGIAGELFF
TRBV6-5	-	-	TRBJ1-4	15	TGTGCCAGCAGATCGACAGGTCCCCGGGGTGAAAAACTGTTTTTT	CASRSTGPRGEKLFF
TRBV6-4	TRBD2	-	TRBJ2-1	15	TGTGCCAGCAGTTTATCACTAGCGGGAGGCAATGAGCAGTTCTTC	CASSLSLAGGNEQFF
TRBV6-6	-	medium-sized	TRBJ2-3	14	TGTGCCAGCAGTTACGACCCAGGGCTAGATACGCAGTATTTT	CASSYDPGLDTQYF
TRBV5-1	-	-	TRBJ1-4	14	TGCGCCAGCAGCCGGGACACCTTGAATGAAAAACTGTTTTTT	CASSRDTLNEKLFF
TRBV6-1	-	-	TRBJ2-4	13	TGTGCCAGCAGTGAAACTGAAGTGGACATTCAGTACTTC	CASSETEVDIQYF
TRBV7-6	TRBD1	few	TRBJ2-3	15	TGTGCCAGCAGCTCTCCAACAGGGGGCACAGATACGCAGTATTTT	CASSSPTGGTDTQYF
TRBV10-1	TRBD2	-	TRBJ2-7	14	TGCGCCAGCAGCACTAGCGGTAACTCCTACGAGCAGTACTTC	CASSTSGNSYEQYF
TRBV25-1	-	-	TRBJ1-5	15	TGTGCCAGCAGTGACCACCACGGTAGCAATCAGCCCCAGCATTTT	CASSDHHGSNQPQHF
TRBV6-1	-	-	TRBJ1-5	14	TGTGCCAGCAGTGAAGGACAGTCCAATCAGCCCCAGCATTTT	CASSEGQSNQPQHF
TRBV2	TRBD2	-	TRBJ2-3	12	TGTGCCAGCAGGAGCGGGGGAGATACGCAGTATTTT	CASRSGGDTQYF
TRBV6-5	-	-	TRBJ2-7	12	TGTGCCAGCATGAAAGGGGAAGGCGAGCAGTACTTC	CASMKGEGEQYF
TRBV4-2	-	-	TRBJ2-1	14	TGTGCCAGCCGGGCGAGGGAGGGGGAAAATGAGCAGTTCTTC	CASRAREGENEQFF
TRBV5-1	TRBD1	-	TRBJ1-5	15	TGCGCCAGCAGCTCCGGGACAGGGGCTGATCAGCCCCAGCATTTT	CASSSGTGADQPQHF
TRBV27	-	-	TRBJ2-5	11	TGTGCCAGCAGTACAGCTGAGACCCAGTACTTC	CASSTAETQYF
TRBV5-1	TRBD1	few	TRBJ2-7	16	TGCGCCAGCAGCCTGAACCGGGACAGGCCTCCCTACGAGCAGTACTTC	CASSLNRDRPPYEQYF